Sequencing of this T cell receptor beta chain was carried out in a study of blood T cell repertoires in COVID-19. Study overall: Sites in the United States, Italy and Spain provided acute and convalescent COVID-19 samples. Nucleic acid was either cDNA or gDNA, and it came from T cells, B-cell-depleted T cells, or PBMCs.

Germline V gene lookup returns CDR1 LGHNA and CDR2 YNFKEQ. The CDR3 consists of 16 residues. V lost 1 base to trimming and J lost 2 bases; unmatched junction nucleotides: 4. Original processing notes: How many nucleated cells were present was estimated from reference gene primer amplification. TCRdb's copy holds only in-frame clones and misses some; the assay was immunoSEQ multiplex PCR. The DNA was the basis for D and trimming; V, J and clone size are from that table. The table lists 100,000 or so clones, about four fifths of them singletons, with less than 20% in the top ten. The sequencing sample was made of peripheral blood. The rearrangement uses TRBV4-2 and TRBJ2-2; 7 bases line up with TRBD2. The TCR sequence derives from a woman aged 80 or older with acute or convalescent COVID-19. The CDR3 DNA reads TGTGCCAGCAGCCAAGTGGAGCGGGATAACACCGGGGAGCTGTTTTTT. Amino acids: CASSQVERDNTGELFF.